Following are 28 T cell receptor beta chains from one sample sequenced in a study of blood T cells in healthy people across ages. A second PCR, run for about 7 to 11 cycles, used a sample-barcoded 5' primer plus a J-beta primer mix. TCRdb reanalysed the 5' RACE reads using MiXCR and keeps one entry per CDR3 protein. The sample gives 1 million to 1.2 million distinct CDR3 sequences, roughly two fifths of which show up once; about 12% is in the top ten. Source material: blood. These receptors all come from a young man in good health.

The chain is built from TRBV7-2 and TRBJ2-4; the match to TRBD1 covers 10 bases. This CDR3 has 14 amino acids. V dropped 5 bases and J dropped 13; count of bases not matched to a gene: 11. Germline-derived CDR1 and CDR2 are SGHTA and FQGNSA. The CDR3 reads CASSTGQGVGEQYF. The CDR3 DNA is TGTGCCAGCAGCACCGGACAGGGGGTCGGTGAGCAGTACTTC.

This clonotype was counted a few times. This chain links TRBV28 with TRBJ2-5, with D maybe TRBD1 (5 bases). Germline V gene lookup returns CDR1 MDHEN and CDR2 SYDVKM. Trimming took off 5 bases at V and 2 bases at J, with 12 bases between the two ends. The CDR3 extends over 14 amino acids. Written as DNA, the CDR3 is TGTGCCAGCAGTCCACCACAGGAACAAGAGACCCAGTACTTC. This encodes CASSPPQEQETQYF. Full variable domain (rest looked up from reference TRBV28 and TRBJ2-5): DVKVTQSSRYLVKRTGEKVFLECVQDMDHENMFWYRQDPGLGLRLIYFSYDVKMKEKGDIPEGYSVSREKKERFSLILESASTNQTSMYLCASSPPQEQETQYFGPGTRLLVL.

This chain links TRBV25-1 with TRBJ1-2; possible D gene TRBD1, 5 bases. The CDR3 extends over 15 amino acids. Germline V gene data show CDR1 as MGHDK and CDR2 as SYGVNS. The V end was cut by 2 bases, the J end by 7 bases, with 17 bases between. The CDR3 region is CASSERKGPVSGYTF. CDR3 DNA sequence: TGTGCCAGCAGTGAACGGAAGGGGCCCGTGTCTGGCTACACCTTC.

The V and J genes are TRBV5-5 and TRBJ1-2, with a possible D match to TRBD1 (5 bases). Germline CDR1 SGHKS, CDR2 YYEKEE (reference sequence). Trimming stripped 0 bases from V and 10 bases from J, with 16 bases between. CDR3 length: 14 residues. CDR3 loop: CASSLVGREGTYTF. In DNA form, the CDR3 reads TGTGCCAGCAGCTTGGTAGGCAGGGAGGGTACCTACACCTTC.

The V gene is TRBV6-2 or TRBV6-3, the J gene TRBJ2-7; 9 bases line up with TRBD2. CDR3 length: 19 amino acids. Germline CDR1 is MNHEY and CDR2 is SVGEGT. Trimming at V came to 1 base and at J to 7 bases, leaving 20 bases not matched to a gene. CDR3 DNA: TGTGCCAGCAGTTACTATGCGGGGGGGTCTAAGTTATCCTACAATGAGCAGTACTTC. Translated, it gives CASSYYAGGSKLSYNEQYF.

The chain joins TRBV9 to TRBJ2-1, with a weak D call TRBD1 (5 bases). The J call may be wrong; the DNA end is better matched by TRBJ2-7. The CDR3 is made up of 16 amino acids. Germline V gene data show CDR1 as SGDLS and CDR2 as YYNGEE. CDR3: CASSLGPGAGYNEQYF. The CDR3, as DNA: TGTGCCAGCAGCCTCGGGCCTGGGGCAGGATACAATGAGCAGTACTTC.

The gene calls are TRBV7-9 and TRBJ1-1, with 12 bases aligning to TRBD1. CDR1 is SEHNR, CDR2 FQNEAQ, per germline (reference sequence). The ends lost 5 bases at V and 5 bases at J; junction bases unmatched: 6. This CDR3 has 15 residues. The CDR3 here is CASSKGTGGWTEAFF. DNA of the CDR3: TGTGCCAGCAGCAAAGGGACAGGGGGCTGGACTGAAGCTTTCTTT. The variable domain in full, with the rest retrieved from reference TRBV7-9 and TRBJ1-1, is DTGVSQNPRHKITKRGQNVTFRCDPISEHNRLYWYRQTLGQGPEFLTYFQNEAQLEKSRLLSDRFSAERPKGSFSTLEIQRTEQGDSAMYLCASSKGTGGWTEAFFGQGTRLTVV.

This rearrangement joins TRBV6-4 to TRBJ2-3, with 11 bases aligning to TRBD2. Trimming removed 10 bases from V and 4 bases from J; junction bases left unmatched: 7. CDR3 length: 14 residues. Per germline, CDR1 MRHNA and CDR2 SNTAGT. The CDR3 reads CATALAGEADTQYF. CDR3 DNA: TGTGCCACCGCACTAGCGGGGGAAGCAGATACGCAGTATTTT.

The chain couples TRBV18 to TRBJ1-5; D unresolved. The germline gives CDR1 KGHSH, CDR2 LQKENI. The CDR3 sequence is 15 residues long. V lost 0 bases and J lost 4, with 10 bases in between. The CDR3 region is CASSPPGQTNQPQHF. The CDR3 coding sequence is TGTGCCAGCTCACCACCGGGTCAGACGAATCAGCCCCAGCATTTT.

This sequence joins TRBV12-3 or TRBV12-4 and TRBJ1-5; D is ambiguous. The CDR3 loop spans 14 amino acids. V lost 4 bases and J lost 4, with 11 bases in between. CDR3 nucleotides: TGTGCCAGCAGTTCTCTCCTTGAGAATCAGCCCCAGCATTTT. It encodes CASSSLLENQPQHF.

To note about this clonotype: Mismatch with germline at one junction end may stem from a read error. This chain uses TRBV12-3 or TRBV12-4 with TRBJ2-5, with 9 bases that match TRBD2. The CDR3 consists of 14 residues. Here the CDR3 DNA reads TGTGCCAGCAGCTTAGGGCTAGCGGGGGAGACCCAGTACTTC. This encodes CASSLGLAGETQYF.

This sequence joins TRBV18 and TRBJ1-4; D gene ambiguous. Germline values: CDR1 KGHSH, CDR2 LQKENI. V gave up 3 bases and J gave up 4 bases, with 9 bases separating them. The CDR3 has 14 amino acids. The CDR3 sequence: CASSPNPYNEKLFF. The CDR3 DNA sequence: TGTGCCAGCTCACCGAACCCCTATAATGAAAAACTGTTTTTT.

This clonotype was observed a few times. The J gene is TRBJ2-6, the V gene TRBV12-3 or TRBV12-4; a possible D gene is TRBD1 (5 bases). The CDR3 is 15 amino acids. Deletions cut 1 base from V and 3 bases from J, with 7 bases between. Written as DNA, the CDR3 is TGTGCCAGCAGTTTAGAGGGGCTTGGGGCCAACGTCCTGACTTTC. Translation gives CASSLEGLGANVLTF.

A word on this clonotype: A read error may explain this, as a much larger clone is one base away. The J gene is TRBJ2-3, the V gene TRBV9, with D perhaps matching TRBD1 or TRBD2 (5 bases each). The germline CDR1 and CDR2 sequences are SGDLS and YYNGEE. The germline V and J ends were trimmed by 3 bases and 2 bases, with 7 bases remaining between them. CDR3 length equals 13 residues. In nucleotides, the CDR3 is TGTGCCAGCAGCGACGGGGCCACAGATACGCAGTATTTT. Its translation: CASSDGATDTQYF.

This clonotype occurred many times. The gene calls are TRBV5-1 and TRBJ2-7, with 8 bases identical to TRBD2. The trim removed 1 base at V and 3 bases at J, leaving 0 bases unmatched. Germline loops: CDR1 SGHRS, CDR2 YFSETQ. This CDR3 has 13 residues. The CDR3 region is CASSLTSGYEQYF. In nucleotides, the CDR3 is TGCGCCAGCAGCTTGACTAGCGGCTACGAGCAGTACTTC.

The rearrangement uses TRBV9 and TRBJ2-1, with 8 bases aligning to TRBD1. Germline-derived CDR1 and CDR2 are SGDLS and YYNGEE. The CDR3 runs to 13 residues. V lost 3 bases to trimming and J lost 13 bases; unmatched junction nucleotides: 9. CDR3 nucleotide sequence: TGTGCCAGCAGCGGACAGGGGTACGAGACCCAGTTCTTC. Translation gives CASSGQGYETQFF.

This clonotype has only a few counts. This sequence joins TRBV28 and TRBJ2-1; TRBD1 matches 8 bases. V was clipped by 6 bases and J by 9 bases; unmatched bases: 10. The CDR3 extends over 14 amino acids. Looked up from germline, CDR1 is MDHEN and CDR2 is SYDVKM. In DNA form, the CDR3 reads TGTGCCAGCAGACCGGACAGGGTAGGTGTTGAGCAGTTCTTC. This gives the protein CASRPDRVGVEQFF.

V is TRBV5-1 and J is TRBJ2-1, with D uncertain. The CDR3 covers 14 residues. V gave up 0 bases and J gave up 6 bases, with 10 bases separating them. Germline V gives CDR1 SGHRS, CDR2 YFSETQ. CDR3 nucleotide sequence: TGCGCCAGCAGCTTGGATCTGCCTTCCAATGAGCAGTTCTTC. Translation: CASSLDLPSNEQFF.

This chain connects TRBV28 to TRBJ1-2; possibly TRBD1 for D (6 bases). The germline V gene has CDR1 MDHEN and CDR2 SYDVKM. The CDR3 consists of 16 residues. The V end was cut by 5 bases, the J end by 2 bases, with 18 bases between. The CDR3 protein is CASSPLGRQGNYGYTF. CDR3 DNA: TGTGCCAGCAGTCCCCTTGGTCGGCAGGGGAACTATGGCTACACCTTC.

This clonotype was counted only a few times. The J gene is TRBJ2-2, the V gene TRBV4-3; 7 positions match TRBD2. Germline CDR1 LGHNA, CDR2 YSLEER. The CDR3 is 17 amino acids. V trimming: 0 bases; J trimming: 5 bases; junction bases outside the gene matches: 9. The CDR3 reads CASSQDRWDYYTGELFF. CDR3 sequence (DNA): TGCGCCAGCAGCCAAGATCGATGGGACTACTATACCGGGGAGCTGTTTTTT.

This clonotype was picked up a small number of times. In DNA, the CDR3 is TGTGCCAGCAGCCAAGAAGAGGCTAGCTACAATGAGCAGTTCTTC. Translated: CASSQEEASYNEQFF. The chain employs TRBV4-2 and TRBJ2-1; the D is unclear. Germline CDR1 and CDR2: LGHNA and YNFKEQ. Trimming pared 0 bases from V and 3 bases from J, leaving 9 bases between. This CDR3 has 15 amino acids.

This clonotype was seen a few times. This chain connects TRBV2 to TRBJ2-3; no reliable D call. CDR3 length: 17 amino acids. The V gene's germline CDR1 is SNHLY and CDR2 FYNNEI. V was cut by 0 bases and J by 1 base, with 14 bases left in between. The CDR3 region is CASSEAGSFYGTDTQYF. The CDR3, as DNA: TGTGCCAGCAGTGAAGCGGGGTCTTTTTATGGCACAGATACGCAGTATTTT.

This clonotype was detected a few times. The chain couples TRBV16 to TRBJ1-2; maybe TRBD1 (5 bases). Trimming cost V 6 bases and J 0 bases, with 11 bases left between them. Germline CDR1 and CDR2: KGHSY and FQNENV. This CDR3 is built from 14 residues. In nucleotides, the CDR3 is TGTGCCAGCAGTTGGGGCCTCTCTAACTATGGCTACACCTTC. It codes for CASSWGLSNYGYTF.

In regard to this clonotype: A much larger clone differs by one base, so this may be a read error. The J gene is TRBJ2-1, the V gene TRBV4-2; 9 nucleotides match TRBD2. Germline values: CDR1 LGHNA, CDR2 YNFKEQ. The CDR3 sequence is 14 residues long. Germline trimming cut 2 bases from V and 10 bases from J; bases unmatched to any gene: 6. CDR3 sequence reads: CASSQQDGLAEQFF. CDR3 sequence (DNA): TGTGCCAGCAGCCAACAAGACGGACTAGCGGAGCAGTTCTTC.

This clonotype was seen more than once but under ten times. The chain combines TRBV12-3 or TRBV12-4 with TRBJ1-5; no firm D call. This CDR3 is 17 amino acids long. V lost 5 bases and J lost 2, with 19 bases in between. The CDR3 sequence is CASSPSLRRVGNQPQHF. The CDR3 DNA reads TGTGCCAGCAGTCCGTCGTTGAGGCGCGTCGGCAATCAGCCCCAGCATTTT.

This sequence joins TRBV20-1 and TRBJ1-6, with a tentative D call TRBD1 (6 bases). The CDR3 spans 18 residues. Per germline, CDR1 DFQATT and CDR2 SNEGSKA (reference sequence). V lost 2 bases to trimming and J lost 6 bases, with 23 bases between them. CDR3 bases: TGCAGTGCTAGACAGGGGCGCGGTCCCGAATTGTTTAATTCACCCCTCCACTTT. The encoded protein is CSARQGRGPELFNSPLHF.

This clonotype was found a few times. The CDR3 DNA follows: TGCAGTGCTAGAGAGGGCCAGGGCACCTATGGCTACACCTTC. The encoded protein is CSAREGQGTYGYTF. The chain is built from TRBV20-1 and TRBJ1-2, with D possibly TRBD1 on 5 matching bases. Germline CDR1 DFQATT, CDR2 SNEGSKA (reference sequence). V lost 0 bases to trimming and J lost 4 bases, with 12 bases between them. This CDR3 region has 14 residues.

In this sample, this clonotype turned up a few times. DNA for the CDR3: TGTGCCAGCAGGCCGGGACACATGAACACCGGGGAGCTGTTTTTT. Amino acids: CASRPGHMNTGELFF. This sequence joins TRBV12-3 or TRBV12-4 and TRBJ2-2, with D maybe TRBD1 (6 bases). Trimming pared 6 bases from V and 1 base from J, leaving 12 bases between. The CDR3 contains 15 residues.